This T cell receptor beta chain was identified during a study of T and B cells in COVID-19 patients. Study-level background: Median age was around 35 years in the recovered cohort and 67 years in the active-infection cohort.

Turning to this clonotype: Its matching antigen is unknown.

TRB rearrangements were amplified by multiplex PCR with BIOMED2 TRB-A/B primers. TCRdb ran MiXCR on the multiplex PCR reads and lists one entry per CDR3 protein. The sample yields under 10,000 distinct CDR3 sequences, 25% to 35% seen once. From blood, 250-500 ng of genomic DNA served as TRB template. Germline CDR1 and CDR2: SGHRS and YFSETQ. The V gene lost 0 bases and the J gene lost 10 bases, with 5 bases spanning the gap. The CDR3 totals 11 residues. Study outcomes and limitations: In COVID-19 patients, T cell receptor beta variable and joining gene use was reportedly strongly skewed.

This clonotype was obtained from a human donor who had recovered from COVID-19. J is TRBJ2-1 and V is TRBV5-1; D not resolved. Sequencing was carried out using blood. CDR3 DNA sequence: TGCGCCAGCAGCTTGGAGTGGGAGCAGTTCTTC. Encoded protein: CASSLEWEQFF.